A single sample is the source of the 18 T cell receptor beta chains below, sequenced in a study of OX40 agonist ivuxolimab in advanced cancers. Assay used: immunoSEQ multiplex PCR; TCRdb lists only in-frame clones, some missing. The sample records some 60,000 clones, approximately 86% being singletons. The source was CD4+ or CD8+ T cells sorted from blood, collected in a trial of the OX40 agonist ivuxolimab. The receptor source for this set is an adult with an advanced solid tumor such as melanoma, head and neck, liver or kidney cancer.

The V call is TRBV5-1, the J call TRBJ1-2; D is possibly TRBD1 (5 bases). CDR1 is SGHRS and CDR2 is YFSETQ in the germline V gene. The CDR3 covers 13 residues. With 0 bases removed from V and 7 bases from J, the gap between germline ends came to 10 bases. CDR3 protein: CASSLETVGGYTF. The CDR3 DNA sequence: TGCGCCAGCAGCTTGGAGACAGTAGGTGGCTACACCTTC.

The chain has TRBV20-1 and TRBJ2-3; TRBD1 or TRBD2 may be the D gene (6 bases each). Germline-derived CDR1 and CDR2 are DFQATT and SNEGSKA (reference sequence). This CDR3 is built from 11 residues. The V end was cut by 7 bases, the J end by 2 bases, with 7 bases between. CDR3 loop: CSGGATDTQYF. For the CDR3, the DNA is TGCAGTGGGGGGGCCACAGATACGCAGTATTTT.

In its sample, this clone was seen a few times. This chain uses TRBV5-4 with TRBJ2-1; no firm D call. Trimming took 1 base from V and 0 from J, leaving 14 bases between them. Germline V gene lookup returns CDR1 SGHNT and CDR2 YYREEE (reference sequence). The CDR3 totals 17 residues. The CDR3 DNA reads TGTGCCAGCAGCTTGACGGAAGGCCTTAGCTCCTACAATGAGCAGTTCTTC. It specifies CASSLTEGLSSYNEQFF.

The rearrangement uses TRBV9 and TRBJ1-1; 10 bases map to TRBD1. This CDR3 region has 19 residues. The V segment lost 0 bases and the J segment 3 bases; nucleotides outside the gene matches: 14. Germline values: CDR1 SGDLS, CDR2 YYNGEE. The chain's CDR3 is CASSVGGGTGVGSYTEAFF. Here the CDR3 DNA reads TGTGCCAGCAGCGTAGGAGGGGGGACAGGGGTTGGGAGTTACACTGAAGCTTTCTTT.

In DNA form, the CDR3 reads TGTGCCAGCAGCTTAGGGACAAGGGGGAATCAGCCCCAGCATTTT. This sequence encodes CASSLGTRGNQPQHF. This chain joins TRBV5-8 and TRBJ1-5, with D possibly matching TRBD1 (6 bases). Germline values: CDR1 SGHTS, CDR2 YDEGEE. Deletions cut 2 bases from V and 4 bases from J, with 13 bases between. CDR3 size: 15 residues.

The chain has TRBV14 and TRBJ2-5; 10 nucleotides align to TRBD1. Trimming took 6 bases from V and 5 from J; bases not matched to a gene: 6. The CDR3 consists of 14 residues. The germline V gene encodes CDR1 SGHDN and CDR2 FVKESK. Here the CDR3 reads CASSNGQGVETQYF. CDR3 in DNA: TGTGCCAGCAGTAACGGACAGGGGGTCGAGACCCAGTACTTC.

CDR3 region: CASTPGQGWKETQYF. In DNA, the CDR3 is TGTGCCAGCACCCCCGGGCAGGGGTGGAAAGAGACCCAGTACTTC. This sequence joins TRBV7-9 and TRBJ2-5; D perhaps matches TRBD1 (6 bases). Germline V lookup: CDR1 SEHNR, CDR2 FQNEAQ (reference sequence). CDR3 length equals 15 residues. The V and J ends lost 7 bases and 3 bases respectively, with 18 bases between them. Variable domain in full (rest from reference TRBV7-9 and TRBJ2-5): DTGVSQNPRHKITKRGQNVTFRCDPISEHNRLYWYRQTLGQGPEFLTYFQNEAQLEKSRLLSDRFSAERPKGSFSTLEIQRTEQGDSAMYLCASTPGQGWKETQYFGPGTRLLVL.

The gene calls are TRBV7-9 and TRBJ2-5; D gene uncertain. V lost 3 bases and J 6 bases, leaving 11 bases between the germline ends. The CDR3 consists of 13 residues. The germline gives CDR1 SEHNR, CDR2 FQNEAQ (reference sequence). CDR3 in DNA: TGTGCCAGCAGCTTTGGTAGCTCGCAGACCCAGTACTTC. Its protein is CASSFGSSQTQYF.

V is TRBV28 and J is TRBJ2-1; TRBD2 aligns across 7 bases. The CDR3 totals 14 residues. V was pared by 6 bases and J by 7 bases, with 9 bases of the junction left unmatched. Per germline, CDR1 MDHEN and CDR2 SYDVKM. CDR3 region: CASSDPGRGNEQFF. For the CDR3, the DNA is TGTGCCAGCAGCGACCCGGGGAGGGGAAATGAGCAGTTCTTC.

The DNA of the CDR3 is TGCGCCAGCAGCCCACAGGGCGGTCAGCCCCAGCATTTT. Translating gives CASSPQGGQPQHF. The genes are TRBV4-3 and TRBJ1-5; maybe TRBD1 (6 bases). With 4 bases removed from V and 6 bases from J, the gap between germline ends came to 10 bases. In germline, CDR1 is LGHNA, CDR2 YSLEER. This CDR3 is 13 amino acids long.

This chain connects TRBV10-3 to TRBJ1-5; no definite D call. The CDR3 has 12 amino acids. V shed 11 bases and J shed 4 bases, with 12 bases lying between them. Germline CDR1 ENHRY, CDR2 SYGVKD. The DNA of the CDR3 is TGTGCCTCCCAGACGGGTAATCAGCCCCAGCATTTT. Residues: CASQTGNQPQHF.

This clone was counted between two and nine times. The gene calls are TRBV10-3 and TRBJ1-6; a weak D match, TRBD1 (5 bases). The CDR3 runs 15 residues. CDR1 is ENHRY and CDR2 is SYGVKD in the germline V gene. V was shortened by 10 bases and J by 9 bases, with 22 bases between the two germline ends. CDR3 amino acids: CATQRGEGKVSPLHF. As DNA, the CDR3 is TGTGCCACCCAAAGAGGGGAGGGGAAGGTTTCACCCCTCCACTTT.

This rearrangement joins TRBV28 to TRBJ2-7; 8 bases match TRBD1. Losses at the gene ends were 4 bases for V and 13 bases for J; bases not matched to a gene: 9. In germline, CDR1 is MDHEN, CDR2 SYDVKM. The CDR3 has 12 residues. DNA of the CDR3: TGTGCCAGCAGTTCGGCAAGGACAGGGAACTACTTC. As protein: CASSSARTGNYF.

This CDR3 reads CASSSRGGYGYTF. DNA of the CDR3: TGTGCCAGCAGCTCCCGGGGAGGCTATGGCTACACCTTC. This chain connects TRBV7-2 to TRBJ1-2; D remains ambiguous. The CDR3 contains 13 residues. In germline, CDR1 is SGHTA, CDR2 FQGNSA. V was cut by 4 bases and J by 4 bases, with 10 bases left in between.

J is TRBJ2-2 and V is TRBV7-2; D is unclear. This CDR3 has 13 residues. Germline assignment: CDR1 SGHTA and CDR2 FQGNSA. With 1 base removed from V and 12 bases from J, the gap between germline ends came to 12 bases. Written as DNA, the CDR3 is TGTGCCAGCAGCTTAGATCCCCTGAGTAAGCTGTTTTTT. It encodes CASSLDPLSKLFF.

The table lists this clone with a few counts. J is TRBJ2-7 and V is TRBV30; D uncertain. The CDR3 totals 14 residues. Trimming left V 4 bases short and J 2 bases short, with 15 bases between. Germline lookup yields CDR1 GTSNPN and CDR2 SVGIG (reference sequence). The CDR3 region has the DNA TGTGCCTGGAACCCACGGAACATCCCCTACGAGCAGTACTTC. Protein product: CAWNPRNIPYEQYF.

The chain uses TRBV5-6 and TRBJ1-2; D perhaps matches TRBD1 (5 bases). Germline V gene lookup returns CDR1 SGHDT and CDR2 YYEEEE. CDR3 length: 14 residues. The germline V and J ends were trimmed by 6 bases and 5 bases, with 17 bases remaining between them. CDR3: CASNPLGGTYGYTF. The CDR3 DNA sequence: TGTGCCAGCAACCCCCTCGGGGGGACTTATGGCTACACCTTC. Combining the CDR3 with reference TRBV5-6 and TRBJ1-2 gives the whole variable domain DAGVTQSPTHLIKTRGQQVTLRCSPKSGHDTVSWYQQALGQGPQFIFQYYEEEERQRGNFPDRFSGHQFPNYSSELNVNALLLGDSALYLCASNPLGGTYGYTFGSGTRLTVV.

This sequence joins TRBV19 and TRBJ1-1, with D uncertain. Germline CDR1 is LNHDA and CDR2 is SQIVND (reference sequence). The V and J ends lost 3 bases and 11 bases respectively, with 13 bases between them. The CDR3 contains 12 residues. The CDR3 reads CASSIAQMKAFF. Here the CDR3 DNA reads TGTGCCAGTAGTATCGCACAAATGAAGGCTTTCTTT.